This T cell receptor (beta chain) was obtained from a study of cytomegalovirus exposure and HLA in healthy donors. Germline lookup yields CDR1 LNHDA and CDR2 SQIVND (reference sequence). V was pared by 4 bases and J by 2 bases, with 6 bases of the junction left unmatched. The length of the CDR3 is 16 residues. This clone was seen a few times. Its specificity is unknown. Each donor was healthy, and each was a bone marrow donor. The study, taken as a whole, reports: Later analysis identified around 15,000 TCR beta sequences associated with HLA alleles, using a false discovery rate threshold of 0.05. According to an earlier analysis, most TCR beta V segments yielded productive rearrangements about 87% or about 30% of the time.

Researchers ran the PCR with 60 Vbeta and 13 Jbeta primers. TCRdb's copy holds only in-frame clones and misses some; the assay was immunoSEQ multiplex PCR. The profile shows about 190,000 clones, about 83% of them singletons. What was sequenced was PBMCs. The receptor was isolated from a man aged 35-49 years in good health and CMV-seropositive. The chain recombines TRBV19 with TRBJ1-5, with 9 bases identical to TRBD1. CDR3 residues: CASSTYRGPRNQPQHF. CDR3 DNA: TGTGCCAGTAGTACCTACAGGGGGCCCCGCAATCAGCCCCAGCATTTT.